The 31 T cell receptor beta chains below all came from one sample that was sequenced in a study of T-cell memory formation after mild COVID-19. TCRdb re-analysed the 5' RACE reads in MiXCR, keeping a single row per CDR3 protein. This table has roughly 600,000 distinct CDR3 sequences, roughly 18% appearing once. Sequenced: PBMCs or a T cell subset sorted from them (not recorded which). The receptors come from an adult woman who had mild COVID-19 (a few samples of this study predate the infection). Cell type and time point are not known.

The sample holds many counts of this clonotype. The chain uses TRBV4-3 and TRBJ2-7; 9 bases match TRBD1. Germline-derived CDR1 and CDR2 are LGHNA and YSLEER. The ends lost 0 bases at V and 4 bases at J; junction bases unmatched: 4. The CDR3 consists of 15 residues. CDR3 amino acids: CASSQDGQGRYEQYF. The DNA for the CDR3 is TGCGCCAGCAGCCAAGATGGACAGGGGCGATACGAGCAGTACTTC.

The chain has TRBV12-3 or TRBV12-4 and TRBJ1-1; possibly TRBD1 for D (5 bases). This CDR3 spans 14 amino acids. Trimming stripped 6 bases from V and 6 bases from J, with 17 bases between. CDR3 in amino acids: CASSLDAGFAEAFF. The CDR3 DNA is TGTGCCAGCAGCCTTGACGCAGGGTTCGCTGAAGCTTTCTTT.

This chain joins TRBV20-1 and TRBJ2-7, with 11 nucleotides matching TRBD2. In germline, CDR1 is DFQATT, CDR2 SNEGSKA (reference sequence). The CDR3 runs to 14 residues. V dropped 2 bases and J dropped 4; count of bases not matched to a gene: 4. CDR3 in DNA: TGCAGTGCTAGAATCCGACTAGCGGGATACGAGCAGTACTTC. This translates into CSARIRLAGYEQYF.

The rearrangement links TRBV12-3 or TRBV12-4 to TRBJ2-1; D uncertain. The CDR3 runs to 13 residues. V gave up 6 bases and J gave up 10 bases, with 16 bases separating them. The CDR3 is CASSRPPPKEQFF. The CDR3 DNA sequence: TGTGCCAGCAGCCGCCCTCCCCCGAAAGAGCAGTTCTTC.

This chain links TRBV20-1 with TRBJ2-1; D is possibly TRBD2 (6 bases). The V and J ends lost 6 bases and 13 bases respectively, with 31 bases between them. This CDR3 comprises 16 residues. The germline V gene has CDR1 DFQATT and CDR2 SNEGSKA (reference sequence). CDR3 sequence (DNA): TGCAGTGCCCTACCTCCGAAAACCGGGAGTAGCGTAAAACAGTTCTTC. The encoded protein is CSALPPKTGSSVKQFF.

This clonotype was detected ten times or more. This rearrangement joins TRBV7-2 to TRBJ2-7; TRBD1 agrees at 7 bases. In germline, CDR1 is SGHTA, CDR2 FQGNSA. The CDR3 is 13 amino acids. After removal of 1 base from V and 7 bases from J, the junction contained 4 bases not matched to a gene. The CDR3 protein is CASSLGYRGEQYF. CDR3 nucleotide sequence: TGTGCCAGCAGCTTAGGCTACAGGGGTGAGCAGTACTTC.

This clonotype came up a few times. V and J are TRBV11-2 and TRBJ2-7; D is possibly TRBD1 or TRBD2 (5 bases each). V was cut by 4 bases and J by 0 bases, with 16 bases left in between. The germline CDR1 and CDR2 sequences are SGHAT and FQNNGV. The CDR3 has 16 residues. CDR3 region: CASSSRGVSSSYEQYF. The CDR3 bases are TGTGCCAGCAGCTCAAGGGGAGTCTCTAGCTCCTACGAGCAGTACTTC.

This clonotype was detected ten times or more. This rearrangement joins TRBV11-2 to TRBJ2-5, with 11 bases lining up with TRBD1. This CDR3 has 14 amino acids. The germline V gene encodes CDR1 SGHAT and CDR2 FQNNGV. The J segment lost 2 bases and the V segment lost 4 bases, leaving 0 bases of the junction unmatched. CDR3: CASSWDRGQETQYF. The CDR3 coding sequence is TGTGCCAGCAGCTGGGACAGGGGGCAAGAGACCCAGTACTTC.

The chain joins TRBV20-1 to TRBJ2-5; possible D gene TRBD2, 6 bases. The germline CDR1 and CDR2 sequences are DFQATT and SNEGSKA (reference sequence). Trimming removed 1 base from V and 6 bases from J, with 15 bases in between. The CDR3 runs to 14 residues. The CDR3: CSARATRAGKTQYF. The CDR3 nucleotides are TGCAGTGCTAGAGCAACCCGGGCGGGAAAGACCCAGTACTTC.

This clonotype occurred a few times. This chain connects TRBV7-9 to TRBJ2-5; D uncertain. The ends were cut back, 0 bases at V and 9 bases at J, with 23 bases in the middle. There are 17 residues in the CDR3. Germline loops: CDR1 SEHNR, CDR2 FQNEAQ (reference sequence). The CDR3 loop is CASSLASQASGKGSQYF. Here the CDR3 DNA reads TGTGCCAGCAGCTTAGCGAGTCAGGCGTCCGGCAAAGGGTCCCAGTACTTC.

The chain links TRBV12-3 or TRBV12-4 to TRBJ2-1; 13 bases match TRBD2. The CDR3 is made up of 16 amino acids. V shed 4 bases, J shed 6 bases, and the junction held 6 bases outside the gene matches. CDR3 sequence: CASSWRGLAGSNEQFF. In DNA form, the CDR3 reads TGTGCCAGCAGTTGGAGGGGACTAGCGGGATCCAATGAGCAGTTCTTC.

V gene TRBV20-1 combines with J gene TRBJ2-5; the D call may be TRBD1 or TRBD2 (6 bases each). The V and J ends lost 2 bases and 5 bases respectively, with 12 bases between them. CDR3 size: 13 residues. Germline-derived CDR1 and CDR2 are DFQATT and SNEGSKA (reference sequence). The CDR3 sequence: CSARPGGGETQYF. The CDR3 nucleotides read TGCAGTGCTAGACCCGGGGGCGGCGAGACCCAGTACTTC.

The chain couples TRBV7-6 to TRBJ2-3; 14 nucleotides agree with TRBD2. V shed 3 bases and J 2 bases; nucleotides not matched to a gene: 4. The CDR3 length is 17 residues. The germline CDR1 and CDR2 sequences are SGHVS and FNYEAQ. CDR3 nucleotides: TGTGCCAGCAGCTTTGGACTAGCGGGGGGTAACACAGATACGCAGTATTTT. This encodes CASSFGLAGGNTDTQYF.

This clonotype has more than one count but fewer than ten. CDR3 in DNA: TGTGCCAGCAGTTACCAGGCGGCATCGCATGAGCAGTTCTTC. Residues: CASSYQAASHEQFF. This chain links TRBV12-3 or TRBV12-4 with TRBJ2-1; D gene uncertain. V lost 4 bases and J lost 8, with 15 bases in between. CDR3 size: 14 residues.

This clonotype occurred a few times. This chain links TRBV12-3 or TRBV12-4 with TRBJ2-1; 8 bases match TRBD1. This CDR3 is built from 13 residues. Trimming cost V 6 bases and J 7 bases; bases outside gene matches: 5. As DNA, the CDR3 is TGTGCCAGCAGCCCGGACAGGGAGAATGAGCAGTTCTTC. Amino acid sequence: CASSPDRENEQFF.

This clonotype was seen a handful of times. The chain is built from TRBV21-1 and TRBJ1-2. TRBV21-1 is a listed pseudogene. The CDR3 spans 15 residues. CDR3 loop: CASSGSSGLGVGYTF. DNA of the CDR3: TGTGCCAGCAGCGGGTCGTCCGGACTTGGGGTTGGCTACACCTTC.

This sequence joins TRBV7-2 and TRBJ2-4; D may be TRBD2 (5 bases). V lost 5 bases to trimming and J lost 9 bases, with 14 bases between them. The CDR3 contains 13 residues. CDR1 is SGHTA and CDR2 is FQGNSA in the germline V gene. CDR3 nucleotides: TGTGCCAGCAGCCGAAGACGGGAAGGCATTCAGTACTTC. Translated, it gives CASSRRREGIQYF.

This clonotype was detected only a few times. The chain employs TRBV29-1 and TRBJ2-5, with 7 bases that match TRBD1. Germline V lookup: CDR1 SQVTM, CDR2 ANQGSEA. CDR3 size: 15 residues. V lost 4 bases to trimming and J lost 5 bases; unmatched junction nucleotides: 13. CDR3 sequence (DNA): TGCAGCGTTGTAATCGGCAGGGGGATAACGGAGACCCAGTACTTC. Translating gives CSVVIGRGITETQYF. The full variable domain, in which reference TRBV29-1 and TRBJ2-5 provide the parts outside the CDR3, is SAVISQKPSRDICQRGTSLTIQCQVDSQVTMMFWYRQQPGQSLTLIATANQGSEATYESGFVIDKFPISRPNLTFSTLTVSNMSPEDSSIYLCSVVIGRGITETQYFGPGTRLLVL.

The sample holds many counts of this clonotype. At one boundary the junction diverges from the germline segment, which might be a read error. The chain links TRBV5-1 to TRBJ1-1, with no clear D. Germline V gene lookup returns CDR1 SGHRS and CDR2 YFSETQ. The CDR3 sequence is 12 residues long. The CDR3, as DNA: TGTGCCAGCAGCTTAGTGGGAACTGAAGCTTTCTTT. Translated: CASSLVGTEAFF.

The rearrangement links TRBV25-1 to TRBJ2-7; 9 positions agree with TRBD1. The CDR3 contains 16 residues. V shed 3 bases, J shed 2 bases, and the junction held 8 bases outside the gene matches. Germline V lookup: CDR1 MGHDK, CDR2 SYGVNS. The CDR3 loop is CASSDQGTGKTYEQYF. Here the CDR3 DNA reads TGTGCCAGCAGTGACCAAGGGACAGGGAAAACCTACGAGCAGTACTTC.

This clonotype turned up a few times. The chain joins TRBV15 to TRBJ2-1; D not certain. CDR1 and CDR2 from the germline V gene are LNHNV and YYDKDF (reference sequence). Between the trimmed V and J ends, which lost 0 bases and 2 bases, there was a span of 11 bases. This CDR3 spans 16 amino acids. CDR3 residues: CATSRDGKATYNEQFF. The CDR3 DNA sequence: TGTGCCACCAGCAGAGATGGGAAGGCTACCTACAATGAGCAGTTCTTC.

V gene TRBV12-3 or TRBV12-4 combines with J gene TRBJ1-2; TRBD1 matches 7 bases. V gave up 2 bases and J gave up 2 bases; unmatched junction bases: 5. The CDR3 runs 15 residues. The CDR3, as DNA: TGTGCCAGCAGTTTATCCCTACAGGGGAACTATGGCTACACCTTC. Encoded protein: CASSLSLQGNYGYTF.

The CDR3 region is CSVEQGRDTEAFF. In nucleotides, the CDR3 is TGCAGCGTTGAACAGGGGAGGGACACTGAAGCTTTCTTT. The V and J genes are TRBV29-1 and TRBJ1-1; the D gene is possibly TRBD1 (6 bases). Between the trimmed V and J ends, which lost 2 bases and 3 bases, there was a span of 10 bases. Germline lookup yields CDR1 SQVTM and CDR2 ANQGSEA. The CDR3 consists of 13 residues. The full variable domain, completed using reference TRBV29-1 and TRBJ1-1, is SAVISQKPSRDICQRGTSLTIQCQVDSQVTMMFWYRQQPGQSLTLIATANQGSEATYESGFVIDKFPISRPNLTFSTLTVSNMSPEDSSIYLCSVEQGRDTEAFFGQGTRLTVV.

This clonotype came up a few times. CDR3 region: CATRERGNTDTQYF. The CDR3 nucleotides read TGTGCCACCAGGGAGCGGGGGAACACAGATACGCAGTATTTT. The rearrangement joins TRBV15 to TRBJ2-3; 8 nucleotides match TRBD2. This CDR3 has 14 residues. V lost 6 bases to trimming and J lost 2 bases; unmatched junction nucleotides: 4. Germline CDR1 is LNHNV and CDR2 is YYDKDF (reference sequence).

This chain links TRBV15 with TRBJ2-2, with D perhaps matching TRBD2 (6 bases). Trimming removed 8 bases from V and 6 bases from J, with 16 bases in between. CDR1 and CDR2 from the germline V gene are LNHNV and YYDKDF (reference sequence). The CDR3 has 14 amino acids. The CDR3 is CATSGTPSAGELFF. The CDR3 DNA is TGTGCCACCTCCGGGACTCCAAGCGCCGGGGAGCTGTTTTTT.

This clonotype occurred many times. This chain uses TRBV18 with TRBJ1-1, with D unresolved. Germline-derived CDR1 and CDR2 are KGHSH and LQKENI. Between the trimmed V and J ends, which lost 6 bases and 1 base, there was a span of 12 bases. The CDR3 extends over 14 amino acids. Here the CDR3 DNA reads TGTGCCAGCTCCCCCGTGCCCGCGAACACTGAAGCTTTCTTT. Its translation is CASSPVPANTEAFF. Combining the CDR3 with reference TRBV18 and TRBJ1-1 gives the whole variable domain NAGVMQNPRHLVRRRGQEARLRCSPMKGHSHVYWYRQLPEEGLKFMVYLQKENIIDESGMPKERFSAEFPKEGPSILRIQQVVRGDSAAYFCASSPVPANTEAFFGQGTRLTVV.

J is TRBJ1-4 and V is TRBV6-1; D is unclear. This CDR3 region has 13 residues. V dropped 10 bases and J dropped 7 bases, with 16 bases sitting between them. Per germline, CDR1 MNHNS and CDR2 SASEGT. DNA of the CDR3: TGTGCCACCCAAGTATGGGGTGGTGAAAAACTGTTTTTT. Its protein is CATQVWGGEKLFF.

The table lists this clonotype with a few counts. The rearrangement joins TRBV20-1 to TRBJ1-2; no clear D gene. This CDR3 comprises 12 residues. V was cut by 6 bases and J by 3 bases, with 11 bases left in between. Germline CDR1 reads DFQATT; CDR2 reads SNEGSKA (reference sequence). The CDR3 loop reads CSAAASDYGYTF. The CDR3 coding sequence is TGCAGTGCGGCGGCGTCAGACTATGGCTACACCTTC.

The chain carries TRBV24-1 and TRBJ2-1, with D possibly being TRBD1 (5 bases). CDR1 is KGHDR, CDR2 SFDVKD, per germline. Deletions cut 7 bases from V and 12 bases from J, with 18 bases between. CDR3 length: 13 residues. CDR3 region: CATSQTQGVGQFF. The DNA of the CDR3 is TGTGCCACCAGCCAAACCCAGGGTGTAGGGCAGTTCTTC.

J is TRBJ1-1 and V is TRBV6-1, with 7 positions matching TRBD1. The V segment lost 4 bases and the J segment 0 bases; nucleotides outside the gene matches: 8. Germline-derived CDR1 and CDR2 are MNHNS and SASEGT. The CDR3 sequence is 16 residues long. The CDR3 DNA reads as TGTGCCAGCAGTGGCCGGGGGACAGAGCTGAACACTGAAGCTTTCTTT. Amino acid sequence: CASSGRGTELNTEAFF.

The V gene is TRBV19, the J gene TRBJ1-5; a possible D gene is TRBD1 (5 bases). Trimming left V 2 bases short and J 9 bases short, with 14 bases between. The CDR3 sequence is 14 residues long. Germline CDR1 and CDR2: LNHDA and SQIVND (reference sequence). Written as DNA, the CDR3 is TGTGCCAGTAGTATATCGGAGGGGCCTCGGCCCCAGCATTTT. Translation gives CASSISEGPRPQHF. The full variable domain, in which reference TRBV19 and TRBJ1-5 provide the parts outside the CDR3, is DGGITQSPKYLFRKEGQNVTLSCEQNLNHDAMYWYRQDPGQGLRLIYYSQIVNDFQKGDIAEGYSVSREKKESFPLTVTSAQKNPTAFYLCASSISEGPRPQHFGDGTRLSIL.